Listed below are T cell receptor beta chains from one sample, sequenced in a study of response to subunit inactivated influenza vaccine. TCRdb re-analysed the RT-PCR reads in MiXCR, keeping a single row per CDR3 protein. The sample has about 780,000 distinct CDR3 sequences, roughly 18% seen once. The sample consisted of PBMCs from blood, taken 5 days after vaccination. These receptors were obtained from a man in his fifties or sixties who received an inactivated influenza vaccine. Each CDR3 is given with its conserved first and last residue. D genes are given only for firm matches. Only part of the rows carry a size: once, few, many, or a class if the clone is expanded.

d_call j_call clone_size v_call cdr3_nt cdr3_aa
NA TRBJ2-1 few TRBV15 TGTGCCACCAGCAGAGGAGGCCCCCTCAATGAGCAGTTCTTC CATSRGGPLNEQFF
NA TRBJ2-1 few TRBV11-2 TGTGCCAGCAGCTTAGATCTAAATTGGCGGGGTACCTACAATGAGCAGTTCTTC CASSLDLNWRGTYNEQFF
NA TRBJ2-7 NA TRBV2 TGTGCCAGCCGTACTCTGGGCGGGGAGTACGAGCAGTACTTC CASRTLGGEYEQYF
NA TRBJ2-3 few TRBV6-5 TGTGCCAGCAGTTACTCCGCAGGTACACGGAGGACGCAGTATTTT CASSYSAGTRRTQYF
NA TRBJ2-3 NA TRBV4-3 TGCGCCAGCAGCCAAGATCACCGGGAGGATACGCAGTATTTT CASSQDHREDTQYF
NA TRBJ2-5 NA TRBV7-2 TGTGCCAGCAGCTGGACCTCCTTAGGGGAGACCCAGTACTTC CASSWTSLGETQYF
TRBD1 TRBJ1-6 few TRBV28 TGTGCCAGCAGTACCCGGACAGGACGAAATGGTTCACCCCTCCACTTT CASSTRTGRNGSPLHF
NA TRBJ2-5 few TRBV29-1 TGCAGCGTATCGGACGGCATAGAGACCCAGTACTTC CSVSDGIETQYF
NA TRBJ1-4 NA TRBV12-3/TRBV12-4 TGTGCCAGCAGTGATATGGGTGATGAAAAACTGTTTTTT CASSDMGDEKLFF
TRBD2 TRBJ2-1 NA TRBV7-2 TGTGCCAGCAGCCCCGTTGGTGGGAGGGCCAGGGAGCAGTTCTTC CASSPVGGRAREQFF
NA TRBJ2-7 few TRBV5-6 TGTGCCAGCACCCGGACTGGCTCCTACGAGCAGTACTTC CASTRTGSYEQYF
TRBD2 TRBJ2-5 NA TRBV19 TGTGCCAGTAGTCTAATCGGGCACAGCGGGAGGACAGAGACCCAGTACTTC CASSLIGHSGRTETQYF
TRBD1 TRBJ2-5 few TRBV27 TGTGCCAGCAGTTGGGCAGGGGGTCTCCAAGAGACCCAGTACTTC CASSWAGGLQETQYF